Below, one T cell receptor beta chain is given with its context. TCRdb's table, derived via immunoSEQ multiplex PCR, lists solely in-frame clones and lacks some. Among approximately 350,000 clones listed, roughly 80% were seen once. The data are from a study of blood T cell repertoires in COVID-19. On the study more broadly: In each case, the material was cDNA or gDNA derived from T cells, B-cell-depleted T cells, or PBMCs.

Germline CDR1 SGHDT, CDR2 YYEEEE. The CDR3 has 15 residues. Trimming cost V 3 bases and J 5 bases; bases outside gene matches: 7. This sequence joins TRBV5-6 and TRBJ2-1; TRBD2 aligns across 8 bases. This TCR was recovered from a woman aged 50 to 65 who had recovered from COVID-19. Sample: PBMCs or T cells enriched from blood (not recorded which). The CDR3 spells CASSSLAGGNNEQFF. CDR3 nucleotides: TGTGCCAGCAGCTCTCTGGCGGGAGGTAACAATGAGCAGTTCTTC.